This TCR beta chain came from a study of blood T cells in healthy people across ages. The second PCR ran roughly 7 to 12 cycles with a sample-barcoded 5' primer and J-beta primers. TCRdb recomputed calls from the 5' RACE reads with MiXCR, one row per CDR3 protein. The sample consists of over a million distinct CDR3 sequences, 40% to 55% of them appearing once. This CDR3 region has 11 residues. Germline CDR1 is DFQATT and CDR2 is SNEGSKA (reference sequence). V was cut by 5 bases and J by 6 bases, with 10 bases left in between. This clonotype has just a few counts. Sequenced input: blood. The TCR comes from a woman aged 60-75 years in good health. V gene TRBV20-1 combines with J gene TRBJ1-1; TRBD1 is a possible D gene (5 bases). CDR3 amino acids: CSAEGRAEAFF. The CDR3 DNA reads TGCAGTGCTGAGGGGAGGGCTGAAGCTTTCTTT.